One and the same sample provided the 27 T cell receptor beta chains below, sequenced in a study of identical twins. One entry per CDR3 protein results from TCRdb running MiXCR on the 5' RACE reads. Here the sample spans nearly 900,000 distinct CDR3 sequences, approximately 13% being singletons. This sample was shared with a second study, whose subject was yellow fever vaccine responses in identical twins.

Source material: PBMCs. The receptors stem from a woman younger than 35 in good health.

This clonotype was observed at least ten times. The rearrangement uses TRBV5-1 and TRBJ2-2, with 8 bases identical to TRBD2. CDR1 is SGHRS and CDR2 is YFSETQ in the germline V gene. Germline trimming cut 4 bases from V and 4 bases from J; bases unmatched to any gene: 9. The CDR3 has 16 amino acids. The CDR3 DNA sequence: TGCGCCAGCAGCGTAGCTAGCGGGTCGGGCACCGGGGAGCTGTTTTTT. It specifies CASSVASGSGTGELFF.

The gene calls are TRBV7-9 and TRBJ2-7, with TRBD1 matching over 10 bases. This CDR3 comprises 14 residues. The germline CDR1 and CDR2 sequences are SEHNR and FQNEAQ (reference sequence). Losses at the gene ends were 5 bases for V and 3 bases for J; bases not matched to a gene: 4. The chain's CDR3 is CASSRGQGHYEQYF. The CDR3 bases are TGTGCCAGCAGCCGGGGACAGGGGCACTACGAGCAGTACTTC. Using reference TRBV7-9 and TRBJ2-7 for the parts outside the CDR3, the full variable domain is DTGVSQNPRHKITKRGQNVTFRCDPISEHNRLYWYRQTLGQGPEFLTYFQNEAQLEKSRLLSDRFSAERPKGSFSTLEIQRTEQGDSAMYLCASSRGQGHYEQYFGPGTRLTVT.

The chain is built from TRBV5-1 and TRBJ2-1; 12 nucleotides align to TRBD1. This CDR3 comprises 14 residues. From germline, CDR1 is SGHRS and CDR2 YFSETQ. V lost 7 bases to trimming and J lost 8 bases; unmatched junction nucleotides: 7. DNA of the CDR3: TGCGCCAGCCAGGGACAGGGGGCAGGGGATGAGCAGTTCTTC. Translating it yields CASQGQGAGDEQFF. The entire variable domain, with the rest obtained from reference TRBV5-1 and TRBJ2-1, is as follows: KAGVTQTPRYLIKTRGQQVTLSCSPISGHRSVSWYQQTPGQGLQFLFEYFSETQRNKGNFPGRFSGRQFSNSRSEMNVSTLELGDSALYLCASQGQGAGDEQFFGPGTRLTVL.

The V and J genes are TRBV6-2 or TRBV6-3 and TRBJ2-1; D remains ambiguous. CDR3 size: 16 residues. The V end was cut by 4 bases, the J end by 7 bases, with 20 bases between. The V gene's germline CDR1 is MNHEY and CDR2 SVGEGT. In DNA, the CDR3 is TGTGCCAGCAGTTCCCCTATTCGGGCCGTGGCGAATGAGCAGTTCTTC. As protein: CASSSPIRAVANEQFF.

There are a few counts of this clonotype. The chain combines TRBV6-1 with TRBJ2-7; TRBD2 aligns across 8 bases. V lost 3 bases, J lost 5 bases, and 9 bases stayed unmatched. From germline, CDR1 is MNHNS and CDR2 SASEGT. This CDR3 contains 15 residues. The CDR3 sequence is CASSETGTRGDEQYF. The CDR3 nucleotides are TGTGCCAGCAGTGAGACCGGGACTAGGGGTGACGAGCAGTACTTC.

The chain recombines TRBV5-1 with TRBJ1-2, with D hard to call. Trimming removed 0 bases from V and 4 bases from J, with 7 bases in between. The CDR3 spans 13 residues. Germline V gene lookup returns CDR1 SGHRS and CDR2 YFSETQ. The CDR3 DNA sequence: TGCGCCAGCAGCTTGGCTCAGCGCTATGGCTACACCTTC. As protein: CASSLAQRYGYTF.

This chain links TRBV24-1 with TRBJ2-3; maybe TRBD2 (5 bases). V was trimmed by 0 bases and J by 0 bases, leaving 12 bases between them. Germline V CDR1 and CDR2: KGHDR, SFDVKD. This CDR3 has 17 residues. The CDR3 nucleotides are TGTGCCACCAGTGATTTGACCGGTGAGCGGAGCACAGATACGCAGTATTTT. Translated, it gives CATSDLTGERSTDTQYF.

The chain uses TRBV4-2 and TRBJ2-1; no reliable D call. Trimming shortened V by 0 bases and J by 2 bases, and 11 bases separated the two germline ends. CDR3 size: 16 residues. CDR1 and CDR2 from the germline V gene are LGHNA and YNFKEQ. The CDR3 DNA reads as TGTGCCAGCAGCCAAGAGATAGGCCGAGCCTACAATGAGCAGTTCTTC. As protein: CASSQEIGRAYNEQFF.

The chain recombines TRBV7-8 with TRBJ2-1, with D possibly TRBD2 on 6 matching bases. The V gene lost 4 bases and the J gene lost 8 bases, with 18 bases spanning the gap. Germline-derived CDR1 and CDR2 are SGHVS and FQNEAQ. The CDR3 totals 15 residues. Here the CDR3 DNA reads TGTGCCAGCAGCTCCCGGGAGTTTGAAGGGGATGAGCAGTTCTTC. Its protein product is CASSSREFEGDEQFF.

In DNA, the CDR3 is TGTGCCAGCAGTTTAAAGTCAGGGGGCACCTACGAGCAGTACTTC. Amino acid sequence: CASSLKSGGTYEQYF. V and J are TRBV28 and TRBJ2-7, with 8 positions matching TRBD1. CDR3 size: 15 residues. Germline V gene sequence: CDR1 MDHEN, CDR2 SYDVKM. V shed 2 bases and J 2 bases; nucleotides not matched to a gene: 5.

This clonotype was observed a handful of times. The chain combines TRBV20-1 with TRBJ2-3; D not resolved. CDR1 and CDR2 (germline): DFQATT, SNEGSKA (reference sequence). The CDR3 consists of 14 residues. V lost 6 bases, J lost 0 bases, and 13 bases lay in between. The CDR3, as DNA: TGCAGTGCCCCAAAGGCTTCTAGCACAGATACGCAGTATTTT. Amino acid sequence: CSAPKASSTDTQYF.

The chain has TRBV15 and TRBJ2-1, with TRBD2 identical over 8 bases. J was trimmed by 1 base and V by 3 bases; bases with no gene match: 2. Germline V gives CDR1 LNHNV, CDR2 YYDKDF (reference sequence). This CDR3 is built from 15 residues. The CDR3 coding sequence is TGTGCCACCAGCAGTAGCGGGATTTCCTACAATGAGCAGTTCTTC. This codes for CATSSSGISYNEQFF.

This clonotype was seen ten or more times. The chain has TRBV7-9 and TRBJ1-1; D call uncertain. The CDR3 runs 14 residues. Germline V gene data show CDR1 as SEHNR and CDR2 as FQNEAQ (reference sequence). V shed 1 base and J shed 2 bases, with 8 bases lying between them. CDR3 amino acids: CASSLVVHNTEAFF. CDR3 sequence (DNA): TGTGCCAGCAGCTTAGTAGTTCATAACACTGAAGCTTTCTTT.

This clonotype was observed a handful of times. The V gene is TRBV6-6, the J gene TRBJ2-5; 7 bases align to TRBD1. The CDR3 consists of 12 residues. Looked up from germline, CDR1 is MNHNY and CDR2 is SVGAGI (reference sequence). Losses at the gene ends were 5 bases for V and 5 bases for J; bases not matched to a gene: 2. The CDR3 region has the DNA TGTGCCAGCAGTGACAGGGCCGAGACCCAGTACTTC. Translation gives CASSDRAETQYF.

This chain connects TRBV6-1 to TRBJ1-6, with D possibly being TRBD1 (6 bases). The germline V and J ends were trimmed by 10 bases and 0 bases, with 13 bases remaining between them. Germline loops: CDR1 MNHNS, CDR2 SASEGT. The CDR3 has 15 residues. CDR3 in DNA: TGTGCCACGACAGGATCCCGCTCCTATAATTCACCCCTCCACTTT. The encoded protein is CATTGSRSYNSPLHF.

In this sample, this clonotype turned up many times. The chain is built from TRBV2 and TRBJ2-7; the D gene is possibly TRBD1 (6 bases). The CDR3 contains 13 residues. CDR1 SNHLY and CDR2 FYNNEI come from the germline V gene. Between the trimmed V and J ends, which lost 6 bases and 3 bases, there was a span of 12 bases. In DNA, the CDR3 is TGTGCCAGCAGCGAGACAGGAGACTACGAGCAGTACGTC. As protein: CASSETGDYEQYV.

The rearrangement uses TRBV3-1 and TRBJ2-1, with TRBD2 matching over 8 bases. The trim removed 5 bases at V and 4 bases at J, leaving 22 bases unmatched. This CDR3 spans 20 amino acids. Germline CDR1 is LGHDT and CDR2 is YNNKEL (reference sequence). Written as DNA, the CDR3 is TGTGCCAGCAGCGGACAATCGGGGCGGGGGGCTAGCGGAGTTTACAATGAGCAGTTCTTC. Protein sequence: CASSGQSGRGASGVYNEQFF.

V gene TRBV10-3 combines with J gene TRBJ1-5, with 9 bases that match TRBD1. Germline V gene sequence: CDR1 ENHRY, CDR2 SYGVKD. Trimming removed 1 base from V and 6 bases from J; junction bases left unmatched: 7. The CDR3 is made up of 16 amino acids. The CDR3 spells CAISELSQGASQPQHF. CDR3 nucleotide sequence: TGTGCCATCAGTGAGTTATCACAGGGGGCAAGTCAGCCCCAGCATTTT.

Only one count was recorded for this clonotype. The chain has TRBV9 and TRBJ2-4; 7 positions agree with TRBD1. The CDR3 has 14 residues. Germline V CDR1 and CDR2: SGDLS, YYNGEE. Trimming took 5 bases from V and 3 from J; bases not matched to a gene: 5. CDR3 bases: TGTGCCAGCAGTCACAGGGGTGACAAAAACATTCAGTACTTC. Translated, it gives CASSHRGDKNIQYF.

This clonotype was seen only a few times. This rearrangement joins TRBV2 to TRBJ2-1; D is ambiguous. The CDR3 is made up of 14 amino acids. Germline V gene sequence: CDR1 SNHLY, CDR2 FYNNEI. The ends were cut back, 4 bases at V and 0 bases at J, with 7 bases in the middle. CDR3 region: CASSVWSSYNEQFF. In nucleotides, the CDR3 is TGTGCCAGCAGTGTCTGGAGCTCCTACAATGAGCAGTTCTTC.

This chain links TRBV7-2 with TRBJ2-7, with 10 bases aligning to TRBD2. CDR3 length: 15 residues. J lost 0 bases, V lost 5 bases, and 4 bases had no gene match. The germline gives CDR1 SGHTA, CDR2 FQGNSA. CDR3 DNA: TGTGCCAGCAGCCCGACTAGCGGGTTCTCCTACGAGCAGTACTTC. Its translation: CASSPTSGFSYEQYF.

J is TRBJ2-2 and V is TRBV12-3 or TRBV12-4; possibly TRBD1 for D (5 bases). CDR3 length equals 14 residues. Trimming removed 8 bases at V and 0 bases at J, with 10 bases between. The CDR3: CASRTFANTGELFF. The CDR3 DNA is TGTGCCAGCCGGACATTCGCGAACACCGGGGAGCTGTTTTTT.

This clonotype was counted many times. V and J are TRBV5-1 and TRBJ2-1, with TRBD2 matching 8 bases. The CDR3 is made up of 14 amino acids. Germline CDR1 SGHRS, CDR2 YFSETQ. The ends lost 0 bases at V and 4 bases at J; junction bases unmatched: 0. As DNA, the CDR3 is TGCGCCAGCAGCTTGGTAGCGGGATACAATGAGCAGTTCTTC. Its translation: CASSLVAGYNEQFF.

This clonotype was counted between two and nine times. The gene calls are TRBV7-9 and TRBJ2-1; 7 bases are shared with TRBD2. The CDR3 is 16 residues long. CDR1 and CDR2 (germline): SEHNR, FQNEAQ (reference sequence). With V trimmed by 0 bases and J by 9 bases, 11 bases remained unmatched. The CDR3 reads CASSLAWAGAVVEQFF. Written as DNA, the CDR3 is TGTGCCAGCAGCTTAGCGTGGGCGGGAGCGGTCGTTGAGCAGTTCTTC.

The table lists this clonotype with a few counts. V is TRBV10-3 and J is TRBJ2-1; 8 bases fit TRBD1. Trimming took 6 bases from V and 7 from J; bases not matched to a gene: 8. This CDR3 spans 14 amino acids. Germline-derived CDR1 and CDR2 are ENHRY and SYGVKD. The CDR3 spells CAIREDRVGNEQFF. CDR3 coding DNA: TGTGCCATCAGGGAGGACAGGGTTGGGAATGAGCAGTTCTTC.

This clonotype has only a few counts. The CDR3 DNA reads as TGCAGTGCAGCCGGGACAGGGGGCGGACAGCCCCAGCATTTT. It encodes CSAAGTGGGQPQHF. V is TRBV20-1 and J is TRBJ1-5; 12 bases are a match to TRBD1. There are 14 residues in the CDR3. The trim removed 6 bases at V and 7 bases at J, leaving 7 bases unmatched. Germline-derived CDR1 and CDR2 are DFQATT and SNEGSKA (reference sequence).

This clonotype was counted many times. This chain links TRBV2 with TRBJ2-3; no clear D gene. The CDR3 is made up of 12 amino acids. Germline V gene data show CDR1 as SNHLY and CDR2 as FYNNEI. V lost 8 bases to trimming and J lost 1 base, with 7 bases between them. This CDR3 is CASSTRTDTQYF. CDR3 sequence (DNA): TGTGCCAGCTCAACACGCACAGATACGCAGTATTTT.